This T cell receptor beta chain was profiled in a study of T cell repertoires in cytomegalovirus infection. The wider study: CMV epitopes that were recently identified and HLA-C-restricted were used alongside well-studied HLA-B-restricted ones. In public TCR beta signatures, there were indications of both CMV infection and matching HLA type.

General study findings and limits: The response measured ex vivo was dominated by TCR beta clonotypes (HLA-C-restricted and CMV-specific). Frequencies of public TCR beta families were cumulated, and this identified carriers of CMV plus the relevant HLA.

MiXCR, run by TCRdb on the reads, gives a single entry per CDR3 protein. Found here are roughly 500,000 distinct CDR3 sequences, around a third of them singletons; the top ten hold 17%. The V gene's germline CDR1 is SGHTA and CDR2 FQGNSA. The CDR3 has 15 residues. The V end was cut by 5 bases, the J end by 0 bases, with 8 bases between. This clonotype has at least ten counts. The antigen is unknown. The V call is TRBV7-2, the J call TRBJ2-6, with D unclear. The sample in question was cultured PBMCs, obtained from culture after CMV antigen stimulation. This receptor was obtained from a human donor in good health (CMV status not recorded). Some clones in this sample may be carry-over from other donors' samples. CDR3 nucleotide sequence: TGTGCCAGCAGCCGCCTCGGCTCTGGGGCCAACGTCCTGACTTTC. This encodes CASSRLGSGANVLTF.